The clone carrying this T cell receptor (beta chain) has a handful of counts. Its matching antigen is unknown. V was trimmed by 6 bases and J by 1 base, leaving 9 bases between them. The germline CDR1 and CDR2 sequences are MGHRA and YSYEKL. The CDR3 totals 14 residues. This entry is derived from a study of read filtering for tumor transcriptome and immune sequencing. Study context: Revised staging placed eight or nine patients in R-ISS I, over 15 in II, more than five in III.

Findings of the study overall: Single-read clonotypes: 80% to 90% of IR-seq clonotypes (about 3.5% of reads), more than 70% of RNA-seq clonotypes (roughly 45% of reads).

From approximately 430 ng of RNA, a library with molecular barcoded alpha/delta and beta/gamma adaptors was made. TCRdb analysed the reads with MiXCR anew, one entry per CDR3 protein. The sample contains tens of thousands of distinct CDR3 sequences, roughly 13% of which appear only once. Sequenced: a population of CD138-negative cells sorted from bone marrow. The receptor's source is a donor aged 40 or older with multiple myeloma. This sequence joins TRBV4-1 and TRBJ2-2, with a possible D match to TRBD1 (6 bases). This CDR3 reads CASSIQGNTGELFF. CDR3 DNA: TGCGCCAGCAGTATACAGGGGAACACCGGGGAGCTGTTTTTT.